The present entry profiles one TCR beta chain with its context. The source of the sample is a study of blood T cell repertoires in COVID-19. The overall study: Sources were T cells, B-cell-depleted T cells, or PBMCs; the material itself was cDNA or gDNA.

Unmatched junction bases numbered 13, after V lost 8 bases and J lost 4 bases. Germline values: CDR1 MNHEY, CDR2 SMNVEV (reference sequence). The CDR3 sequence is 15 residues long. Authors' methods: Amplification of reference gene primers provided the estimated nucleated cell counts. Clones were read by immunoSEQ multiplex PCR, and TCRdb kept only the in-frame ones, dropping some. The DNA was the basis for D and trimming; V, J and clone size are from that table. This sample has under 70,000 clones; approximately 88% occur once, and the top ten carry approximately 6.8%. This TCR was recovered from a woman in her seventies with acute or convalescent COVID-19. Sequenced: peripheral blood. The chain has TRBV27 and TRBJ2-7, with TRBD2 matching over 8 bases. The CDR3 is CASGRGGPSDYEQYF. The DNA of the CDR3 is TGTGCCAGCGGCCGCGGGGGGCCTTCAGATTACGAGCAGTACTTC.